Listed here are 6 T cell receptor beta chains from one sample, sequenced in a study of spatial heterogeneity in lung cancer. MiXCR, run by TCRdb on the 5' RACE reads, gives a single entry per CDR3 protein. The sample lists over 6,500 distinct CDR3 sequences; roughly 3.9% were seen once. Time point indicated: sample taken at primary tumor resection. Unsorted whole RNA of tumor, nontumor lung or frozen PBMC was sequenced. The input for sequencing was normal lung tissue next to the tumor, taken at surgery. The receptors were gathered from a female donor with early-stage non-small cell lung cancer.

This clonotype was seen many times. The J gene is TRBJ1-1, the V gene TRBV27; a weak D match, TRBD1 (5 bases). Germline CDR1 is MNHEY and CDR2 is SMNVEV (reference sequence). Trimming took off 3 bases at V and 4 bases at J, with 12 bases between the two ends. CDR3 length equals 14 residues. The CDR3 region is CASSLMGGVTEAFF. The CDR3 DNA reads TGTGCCAGCAGTTTGATGGGGGGGGTCACTGAAGCTTTCTTT.

This clonotype is judged medium-sized. V gene TRBV5-1 combines with J gene TRBJ2-1, with D possibly being TRBD2 (5 bases). V was pared by 0 bases and J by 8 bases, with 12 bases between. Germline-derived CDR1 and CDR2 are SGHRS and YFSETQ. The CDR3 has 14 residues. CDR3 in amino acids: CASSLGGSSDEQFF. Written as DNA, the CDR3 is TGCGCCAGCAGCTTGGGAGGGTCCTCGGATGAGCAGTTCTTC.

Relative to its sample, this clonotype is medium-sized. The chain links TRBV7-3 to TRBJ1-1, with D unresolved. V was clipped by 6 bases and J by 6 bases, with 17 bases between them. The CDR3 covers 14 residues. Germline CDR1 reads SGHTA; CDR2 reads FQGTGA. This CDR3 reads CASSLTYGPSEAFF. The CDR3 DNA reads as TGTGCCAGCAGTTTGACCTACGGTCCCTCTGAAGCTTTCTTT.

This clonotype has a count of ten or more. The genes are TRBV20-1 and TRBJ1-5; TRBD1 matches at 9 bases. V was clipped by 2 bases and J by 7 bases; unmatched bases: 12. The CDR3 is 16 residues long. The V gene's germline CDR1 is DFQATT and CDR2 SNEGSKA (reference sequence). The CDR3 loop reads CSARPPGQGFEQPQHF. DNA for the CDR3: TGCAGTGCTAGACCCCCGGGACAGGGTTTTGAGCAGCCCCAGCATTTT.

This clonotype is medium-sized within its sample. The chain couples TRBV7-7 to TRBJ2-5, with 9 bases fitting TRBD2. The CDR3 is 14 residues long. Looked up from germline, CDR1 is SSHAT and CDR2 is FNYEAQ (reference sequence). Unmatched junction bases numbered 5, after V lost 5 bases and J lost 4 bases. DNA of the CDR3: TGTGCCAGCAGCCCCGAAGCGGGAGGAGAGACCCAGTACTTC. As protein: CASSPEAGGETQYF. The full variable domain, its missing parts supplied by reference TRBV7-7 and TRBJ2-5, is GAGVSQSPRYKVTKRGQDVTLRCDPISSHATLYWYQQALGQGPEFLTYFNYEAQPDKSGLPSDRFSAERPEGSISTLTIQRTEQRDSAMYRCASSPEAGGETQYFGPGTRLLVL.

The V gene is TRBV20-1, the J gene TRBJ1-2, with TRBD1 as a possible D gene (5 bases). This CDR3 contains 12 residues. Per the germline V gene, CDR1 is DFQATT and CDR2 is SNEGSKA (reference sequence). Trimming pared 5 bases from V and 3 bases from J, leaving 10 bases between. The CDR3 region has the DNA TGCAGTGCTGTCCGGGACCACTATGGCTACACCTTC. Its translation: CSAVRDHYGYTF.